This T cell receptor beta chain was sequenced in a study of radiation and T cells in renal cell carcinoma. Study results and limitations: In blood, top tumor clones expanded by 2 weeks, shrinking by 4. No pretreatment tumor biopsies were available for baseline clonotypes.

Libraries were prepared by immunoSEQ multiplex PCR; TCRdb keeps only in-frame clonotypes and omits some of them. The repertoire holds approximately 110,000 clones, with roughly 85% as singletons. Time point indicated: baseline pretreatment blood. Sample treatment: 15 Gy SBRT to primary tumor, nephrectomy 4 weeks later. Radiation-treated patients gave blood at baseline, week 2 and week 4. A note on this clone: The antigen remains unidentified.

Germline V CDR1 and CDR2: MDHEN, SYDVKM. V lost 1 base to trimming and J lost 7 bases, with 10 bases between them. CDR3 size: 13 residues. V usage is TRBV28 and J usage is TRBJ1-2, with TRBD1 as a possible D gene (5 bases). The receptor was derived from a woman aged 60-75 years with renal cell carcinoma. The material was blood, obtained from a patient whose treatment included radiotherapy and nephrectomy. CDR3 bases: TGTGCCAGCAGTTTATACAGGAGCCTTGGCTACACCTTC. It yields the protein CASSLYRSLGYTF.